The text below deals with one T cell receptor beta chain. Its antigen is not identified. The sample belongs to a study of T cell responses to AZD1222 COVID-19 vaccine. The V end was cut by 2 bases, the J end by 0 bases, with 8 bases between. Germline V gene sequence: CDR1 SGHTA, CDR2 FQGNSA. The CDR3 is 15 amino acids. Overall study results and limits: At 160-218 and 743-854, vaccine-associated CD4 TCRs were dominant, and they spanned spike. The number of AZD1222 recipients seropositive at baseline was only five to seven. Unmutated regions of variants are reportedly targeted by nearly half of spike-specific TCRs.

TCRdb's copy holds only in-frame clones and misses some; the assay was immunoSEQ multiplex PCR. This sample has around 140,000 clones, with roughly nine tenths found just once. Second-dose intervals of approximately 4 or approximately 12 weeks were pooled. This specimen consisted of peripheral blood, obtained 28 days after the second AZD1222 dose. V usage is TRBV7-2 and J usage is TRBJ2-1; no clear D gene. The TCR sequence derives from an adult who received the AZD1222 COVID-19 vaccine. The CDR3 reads CASSLLGSSYNEQFF. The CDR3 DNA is TGTGCCAGCAGCTTATTGGGAAGCTCCTACAATGAGCAGTTCTTC.